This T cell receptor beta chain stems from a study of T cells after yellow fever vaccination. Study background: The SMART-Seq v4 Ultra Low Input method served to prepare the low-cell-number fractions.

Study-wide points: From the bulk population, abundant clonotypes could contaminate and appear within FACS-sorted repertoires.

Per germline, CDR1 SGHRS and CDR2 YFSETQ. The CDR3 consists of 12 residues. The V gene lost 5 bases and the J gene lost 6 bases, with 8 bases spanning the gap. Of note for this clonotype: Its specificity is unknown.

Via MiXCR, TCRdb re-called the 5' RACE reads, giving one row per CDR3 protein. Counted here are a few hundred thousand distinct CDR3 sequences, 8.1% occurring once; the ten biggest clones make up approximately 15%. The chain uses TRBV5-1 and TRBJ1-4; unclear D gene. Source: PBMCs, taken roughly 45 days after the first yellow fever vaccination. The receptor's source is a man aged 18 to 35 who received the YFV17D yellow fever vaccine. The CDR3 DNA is TGCGCCAGCAGTCAGGAGGATGAAAAACTGTTTTTT. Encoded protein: CASSQEDEKLFF.